This is a list of T cell receptor beta chains from one sample in a study of blood T cell repertoires in COVID-19. Profiling relied on immunoSEQ multiplex PCR, and the TCRdb table lists in-frame clones only, not all of them. The repertoire has 250,000 to 350,000 clones, nearly 90% of them found once; the top ten carry less than 6%. Sequenced material: PBMCs or T cells enriched from blood (not recorded which). The receptors originated from a woman younger than 45 who had recovered from COVID-19. The CDR3 runs from the conserved cysteine through the conserved F or W. Each record gives: V gene, CDR3 length, J gene, clone size, D gene, CDR3 protein, CDR3 DNA. D genes are given only for firm matches. The listing skips clone size in some rows; elsewhere it reads once, few, many or a size class.

TRBV10-3,16,TRBJ2-5,.,TRBD2,CATAPILAGAGETQYF,TGTGCCACCGCCCCAATCCTAGCGGGGGCAGGGGAGACCCAGTACTTC
TRBV4-2,17,TRBJ1-1,.,.,CASSQDPLFIMNTEAFF,TGTGCCAGCAGCCAAGATCCCCTCTTTATTATGAACACTGAAGCTTTCTTT
TRBV2,14,TRBJ1-4,.,TRBD1,CASSTGTGDEKLFF,TGTGCCAGCAGCACCGGGACAGGGGATGAAAAACTGTTTTTT
TRBV2,11,TRBJ2-2,.,.,CATRASGELFF,TGTGCCACCCGTGCGTCCGGGGAGCTGTTTTTT
TRBV4-1,15,TRBJ1-2,.,TRBD1,CASSQAAGQGYGYTF,TGCGCCAGCAGCCAGGCCGCGGGACAGGGCTATGGCTACACCTTC
TRBV4-2,13,TRBJ1-4,.,.,CASSQDTGEKLFF,TGTGCCAGCAGCCAAGACACAGGAGAAAAACTGTTTTTT
TRBV28,16,TRBJ2-7,once,TRBD1,CASSSKFRTGVYEQYF,TGTGCCAGCAGCTCAAAATTCCGGACAGGGGTTTACGAGCAGTACTTC
TRBV5-1,12,TRBJ2-7,.,TRBD2,CASRGGTDEQYF,TGCGCCAGCAGGGGAGGGACCGACGAGCAGTACTTC
TRBV27,12,TRBJ1-6,.,.,CASSWGNSPLHF,TGTGCCAGCAGTTGGGGCAATTCACCCCTCCACTTT
TRBV15,14,TRBJ2-1,.,TRBD1,CATSLVTGNNEQFF,TGTGCCACCAGCTTGGTGACAGGGAACAATGAGCAGTTCTTC
TRBV5-4,17,TRBJ2-5,.,TRBD2,CASRSSGGPKLTETQYF,TGTGCCAGCAGGTCCAGCGGGGGCCCTAAACTGACAGAGACCCAGTACTTC
TRBV7-2,13,TRBJ1-2,.,.,CASSIPTVYGYTF,TGTGCCAGCAGCATCCCGACAGTCTATGGCTACACCTTC
TRBV7-2,17,TRBJ2-5,once,TRBD2,CASSYKGTTGTQETQYF,TGTGCCAGCAGCTACAAGGGGACTACCGGAACCCAAGAGACCCAGTACTTC
TRBV2,15,TRBJ1-2,.,.,CASSEALQGFYGYTF,TGTGCCAGCAGTGAAGCGCTTCAGGGGTTCTATGGCTACACCTTC
TRBV6-6,12,TRBJ2-5,.,.,CASSYRLETQYF,TGTGCCAGCAGTTACCGACTGGAGACCCAGTACTTC
TRBV19,16,TRBJ1-5,.,TRBD1,CASSPLDRGGNQPQHF,TGTGCCAGTAGCCCCTTAGACAGGGGGGGCAATCAGCCCCAGCATTTT
TRBV27,11,TRBJ1-4,.,.,CASRLRGKLFF,TGTGCCAGCAGGCTGCGTGGAAAACTGTTTTTT
TRBV6-5,14,TRBJ2-4,.,.,CASSNTLAKNIQYF,TGTGCCAGCAGCAACACCCTAGCCAAAAACATTCAGTACTTC
TRBV24-1,19,TRBJ2-1,.,TRBD2,CATSDPGTSGGASYNEQFF,TGTGCCACCAGTGATCCAGGGACTAGCGGGGGGGCCTCCTACAATGAGCAGTTCTTC
TRBV6-1,15,TRBJ1-6,.,.,CASSSGRTGNSPLHF,TGTGCCAGCAGTTCGGGTCGGACGGGGAATTCACCCCTCCACTTT
TRBV30,11,TRBJ2-4,.,.,CAWSVGAVEYF,TGTGCCTGGAGTGTAGGGGCAGTCGAGTACTTC
TRBV4-3,16,TRBJ1-5,.,TRBD1,CASSQYDTGVPQPQHF,TGCGCCAGCAGCCAATATGATACAGGGGTCCCTCAGCCCCAGCATTTT
TRBV6-5,14,TRBJ1-5,.,TRBD1,CASSYLSGQGAQHF,TGTGCCAGCAGTTACCTCTCTGGACAGGGGGCCCAGCATTTT
TRBV30,15,TRBJ1-3,.,.,CAWSFGRESGNTIYF,TGTGCCTGGAGTTTTGGACGGGAGTCTGGAAACACCATATATTTT
TRBV9,14,TRBJ1-2,.,TRBD1,CASSTYLDRDGYTF,TGTGCCAGCAGCACATATTTGGACAGGGATGGCTACACCTTC
TRBV5-4,14,TRBJ2-7,.,TRBD1,CASSSGQAIYEQYF,TGTGCCAGCAGCTCTGGACAGGCCATTTACGAGCAGTACTTC